The next 12 T cell receptor beta chains were all read from a single sample in a study of T cells after yellow fever vaccination. TCRdb reanalysed the 5' RACE reads using MiXCR and keeps one entry per CDR3 protein. Of roughly 15,000 distinct CDR3 sequences listed, about 4% are singletons. Sequenced here: PBMCs, either bulk or a sorted T-cell subset (CD4+, CD8+, memory, or dextramer-sorted; not recorded which), sampled 15 days after the yellow fever booster vaccination. All receptors come from a man aged 25-45 years who received the YFV17D yellow fever vaccine.

This clonotype is classed as medium-sized. The V call is TRBV25-1, the J call TRBJ2-5; the D gene could be TRBD1 or TRBD2 (6 bases each). This CDR3 comprises 14 residues. Germline assignment: CDR1 MGHDK and CDR2 SYGVNS. Trimming stripped 2 bases from V and 5 bases from J, with 12 bases between. The CDR3 DNA follows: TGTGCCAGCAGTGAAGGCCAGGGGAGGGAGACCCAGTACTTC. Protein sequence: CASSEGQGRETQYF.

This clonotype was seen ten or more times. The J gene is TRBJ2-5, the V gene TRBV5-1; TRBD1 matches 7 bases. This CDR3 contains 17 residues. Germline values: CDR1 SGHRS, CDR2 YFSETQ. The trim removed 4 bases at V and 3 bases at J, leaving 15 bases unmatched. CDR3 DNA: TGCGCCAGCAGCCCCCAGACAGGGCGGTTTGGGGAAGAGACCCAGTACTTC. Translating it yields CASSPQTGRFGEETQYF.

This clonotype was detected many times. The rearrangement links TRBV12-3 or TRBV12-4 to TRBJ2-7, with D perhaps TRBD2 (5 bases). The CDR3 is 14 amino acids. Trimming took 5 bases from V and 5 from J, leaving 16 bases between them. The CDR3 DNA follows: TGTGCCAGCAGTCGCCGGGCCCCCGGGGACGAGCAGTACTTC. Its protein is CASSRRAPGDEQYF.

This clonotype is labeled medium-sized. The chain recombines TRBV29-1 with TRBJ2-7; 7 bases are a match to TRBD1. There are 12 residues in the CDR3. Germline CDR1 and CDR2: SQVTM and ANQGSEA. V shed 4 bases and J 1 base; nucleotides not matched to a gene: 1. The CDR3 bases are TGCAGCGTTGGACAGGGTTCCTACGAGCAGTACTTC. Its translation is CSVGQGSYEQYF.

This clonotype was found many times. V and J are TRBV6-5 and TRBJ2-7; 9 bases align to TRBD2. The CDR3 sequence is 15 residues long. Germline-derived CDR1 and CDR2 are MNHEY and SVGAGI. The V gene end was trimmed by 4 bases and the J gene end by 3 bases; junction bases not matched to a gene: 7. CDR3 sequence (DNA): TGTGCCAGCAGTTTAGCGGGAGCTATTAACTACGAGCAGTACTTC. Its translation: CASSLAGAINYEQYF.

This clonotype is categorized as medium-sized. The rearrangement joins TRBV11-2 to TRBJ2-1; 7 bases are a match to TRBD2. CDR3 length equals 11 residues. CDR1 is SGHAT, CDR2 FQNNGV, per germline. With 4 bases clipped from V and 14 bases from J, the junction kept 5 bases outside the gene matches. CDR3 region: CASSSGTNKFF. CDR3 bases: TGTGCCAGCAGCTCGGGGACTAACAAGTTCTTC.

This clonotype came up many times. The chain recombines TRBV9 with TRBJ2-1, with D maybe TRBD2 (7 bases). V was cut by 0 bases and J by 9 bases, with 10 bases left in between. Germline V gives CDR1 SGDLS, CDR2 YYNGEE. The CDR3 is made up of 13 amino acids. CDR3 loop: CASSVGGGTEQFF. The CDR3 DNA reads TGTGCCAGCAGCGTAGGCGGGGGCACTGAGCAGTTCTTC.

There are many counts of this clonotype. The genes are TRBV10-3 and TRBJ2-7, with no clear D. The germline V gene encodes CDR1 ENHRY and CDR2 SYGVKD. Trimming removed 4 bases from V and 6 bases from J, with 10 bases in between. The CDR3 contains 12 residues. The CDR3 loop reads CAISVQSGEQYF. In DNA form, the CDR3 reads TGTGCCATCAGTGTACAGTCAGGCGAGCAGTACTTC.

There are many counts of this clonotype. The rearrangement joins TRBV19 to TRBJ2-2; D remains unclear. Germline V lookup: CDR1 LNHDA, CDR2 SQIVND (reference sequence). The germline V and J ends were trimmed by 7 bases and 0 bases, with 9 bases remaining between them. The CDR3 sequence is 14 residues long. The CDR3 protein is CASNTVANTGELFF. Written as DNA, the CDR3 is TGTGCCAGTAATACGGTCGCGAACACCGGGGAGCTGTTTTTT.

The sample holds many counts of this clonotype. The genes are TRBV12-3 or TRBV12-4 and TRBJ2-3; 9 bases agree with TRBD1. The junction had 14 bases not matched to a gene; V was cut back by 8 bases and J by 8 bases. The CDR3 is made up of 15 amino acids. The CDR3 sequence: CASRKAGTGKVTQYF. The DNA for the CDR3 is TGTGCCAGCCGAAAGGCTGGGACAGGGAAAGTTACGCAGTATTTT.

This clonotype came up many times. This chain connects TRBV12-3 or TRBV12-4 to TRBJ2-2; TRBD2 matches 7 bases. The length of the CDR3 is 19 residues. J lost 3 bases, V lost 4 bases, and 17 bases had no gene match. Written as DNA, the CDR3 is TGTGCCAGCAGTTCACCACTCTGGGTTCTACGGGAGGACACCGGGGAGCTGTTTTTT. Translating gives CASSSPLWVLREDTGELFF.

In its sample, this clonotype was seen many times. This sequence joins TRBV6-5 and TRBJ2-2, with no clear D. CDR1 is MNHEY and CDR2 is SVGAGI in the germline V gene. Trimming took off 4 bases at V and 1 base at J, with 7 bases between the two ends. The CDR3 spans 14 residues. In nucleotides, the CDR3 is TGTGCCAGCAGTTTTGGGAAGAACACCGGGGAGCTGTTTTTT. This encodes CASSFGKNTGELFF.